This TCR beta chain is from a study of CD8 T cells in ankylosing spondylitis. There are many counts of this clonotype. Its specificity is unknown. Germline CDR1 MGHRA, CDR2 YSYEKL. The CDR3 sequence is 15 residues long. Trimming removed 4 bases from V and 4 bases from J, with 16 bases in between. Findings and caveats of the study: The authors found the disease-linked clones to be CD8+ and relatively rare in peripheral blood. Typical of ankylosing spondylitis blood, it appeared, was a TCR beta motif of roughly eight highly homologous variants. Matched ankylosing spondylitis synovial fluid reportedly contained a significantly enriched population of disease-linked clones.

TCRdb used MiXCR to reprocess the 5' RACE reads, holding one entry per CDR3 protein. The table records about 130,000 distinct CDR3 sequences, 9.3% of them present only once. The gene calls are TRBV4-1 and TRBJ2-5; possible D gene TRBD1, 5 bases. Sequencing was done on a sample of blood, either unsorted or a sorted T cell fraction (not recorded which). The receptor was isolated from a male donor with ankylosing spondylitis or in good health (not recorded which). The CDR3 bases are TGCGCCAGCAGCCCACAGGAGATGGTGGGAGAGACCCAGTACTTC. Its translation: CASSPQEMVGETQYF.